The 27 T cell receptor beta chains below all came from one sample that was sequenced in a study of cytomegalovirus exposure and HLA in healthy donors. The PCR contained 60 Vbeta and 13 Jbeta primers. TCRdb keeps only in-frame clones here, not all; method: immunoSEQ multiplex PCR. The sample carries approximately 200,000 clones, more than 60% recorded once. Source material: PBMCs. The source of these receptors is a man between 40 and 49 years old in good health and CMV-seronegative.

The chain employs TRBV6-5 and TRBJ2-5; D possibly corresponds to TRBD2 (6 bases). The CDR3 spans 13 residues. Germline assignment: CDR1 MNHEY and CDR2 SVGAGI. Trimming pared 8 bases from V and 4 bases from J, leaving 14 bases between. The CDR3 DNA is TGTGCCAGCGGCCGGGGGTATAGAGAGACCCAGTACTTC. Its protein product is CASGRGYRETQYF.

V gene TRBV30 combines with J gene TRBJ2-2; tentatively, D is TRBD1 (6 bases). CDR3 length: 13 amino acids. Germline assignment: CDR1 GTSNPN and CDR2 SVGIG (reference sequence). V lost 8 bases, J lost 3 bases, and 13 bases lay in between. In DNA, the CDR3 is TGTGCCAACACAGGGTGGGACACCGGGGAGCTGTTTTTT. Amino acids: CANTGWDTGELFF.

V usage is TRBV5-1 and J usage is TRBJ2-3, with a possible D match to TRBD1 (6 bases). This CDR3 is 12 amino acids long. Germline CDR1 and CDR2: SGHRS and YFSETQ. V lost 5 bases to trimming and J lost 9 bases, with 13 bases between them. The CDR3 sequence: CASRGGRGTQYF. CDR3 nucleotides: TGCGCCAGCAGAGGGGGTAGGGGAACGCAGTATTTT.

This clone was observed once. This chain joins TRBV7-8 and TRBJ2-3; unclear D gene. CDR1 is SGHVS, CDR2 FQNEAQ, per germline. This CDR3 is built from 16 residues. V was cut by 1 base and J by 0 bases, with 11 bases left in between. In DNA, the CDR3 is TGTGCCAGCAGCTTAGGAGTAGAAGTTAGCACAGATACGCAGTATTTT. It is translated as CASSLGVEVSTDTQYF.

The V call is TRBV11-2, the J call TRBJ2-3, with a weak D call TRBD2 (6 bases). CDR3 size: 15 residues. V dropped 0 bases and J dropped 6 bases, with 13 bases sitting between them. CDR1 SGHAT and CDR2 FQNNGV come from the germline V gene. CDR3 nucleotides: TGTGCCAGCAGCTTAGATGGGGACTCGGGGGATACGCAGTATTTT. Translated, it gives CASSLDGDSGDTQYF.

The V call is TRBV7-8, the J call TRBJ2-7; TRBD2 agrees at 7 bases. The CDR3 sequence is 14 residues long. The germline gives CDR1 SGHVS, CDR2 FQNEAQ. V lost 5 bases to trimming and J lost 7 bases; unmatched junction nucleotides: 11. The CDR3 here is CASSLVGGFREQYF. CDR3 nucleotides: TGTGCCAGCAGCCTGGTGGGAGGGTTTCGGGAGCAGTACTTC.

There are a few counts of this clone. The rearrangement links TRBV5-1 to TRBJ2-5, with 7 bases fitting TRBD1. The CDR3 loop spans 15 amino acids. V dropped 6 bases and J dropped 5; count of bases not matched to a gene: 13. Germline CDR1 SGHRS, CDR2 YFSETQ. The CDR3 sequence is CASNLPTGVGETQYF. In DNA, the CDR3 is TGCGCCAGCAACCTGCCAACAGGGGTCGGTGAGACCCAGTACTTC.

This chain joins TRBV7-2 and TRBJ1-3, with D maybe TRBD1 (6 bases). V was shortened by 4 bases and J by 1 base, with 14 bases between the two germline ends. Germline loops: CDR1 SGHTA, CDR2 FQGNSA. CDR3 length equals 16 residues. The CDR3 is CASSYTGPLSGNTIYF. CDR3 sequence (DNA): TGTGCCAGCAGCTATACAGGGCCCCTGTCTGGAAACACCATATATTTT.

V and J are TRBV18 and TRBJ1-2, with D hard to call. This CDR3 spans 15 amino acids. Trimming cost V 1 base and J 3 bases, with 12 bases left between them. The V gene's germline CDR1 is KGHSH and CDR2 LQKENI. This CDR3 is CASSPRGSLDYGYTF. CDR3 DNA: TGTGCCAGCTCACCACGCGGCAGCCTCGACTATGGCTACACCTTC.

This chain connects TRBV7-9 to TRBJ1-5; a possible D gene is TRBD1 (5 bases). CDR1 SEHNR and CDR2 FQNEAQ come from the germline V gene (reference sequence). The CDR3 sequence is 14 residues long. The ends were cut back, 5 bases at V and 4 bases at J, with 12 bases in the middle. The CDR3 sequence is CASSQVGGNQPQHF. The CDR3 DNA sequence: TGTGCCAGCAGCCAGGTCGGGGGGAATCAGCCCCAGCATTTT.

This rearrangement joins TRBV28 to TRBJ2-5; 11 bases line up with TRBD1. The germline V gene has CDR1 MDHEN and CDR2 SYDVKM. Germline trimming cut 6 bases from V and 4 bases from J; bases unmatched to any gene: 13. The CDR3 spans 17 residues. The CDR3 bases are TGTGCCAGCAGAGGCCTTCCGGGGACAGGGGGTCGAGAGACCCAGTACTTC. Its translation is CASRGLPGTGGRETQYF.

In this sample, this clone turned up once. The chain recombines TRBV9 with TRBJ2-3; TRBD2 matches at 8 bases. The CDR3 runs to 16 residues. Looked up from germline, CDR1 is SGDLS and CDR2 is YYNGEE. The trim removed 0 bases at V and 3 bases at J, leaving 6 bases unmatched. The CDR3 sequence: CASSVAAGGLTDTQYF. The CDR3 region has the DNA TGTGCCAGCAGCGTAGCGGCGGGAGGATTAACAGATACGCAGTATTTT.

This clone has just one count. The chain joins TRBV6-1 to TRBJ1-4; D is ambiguous. Per the germline V gene, CDR1 is MNHNS and CDR2 is SASEGT. The CDR3 sequence is 13 residues long. V dropped 2 bases and J dropped 4 bases, with 5 bases sitting between them. CDR3 sequence: CASSEQFNEKLFF. For the CDR3, the DNA is TGTGCCAGCAGTGAACAATTTAATGAAAAACTGTTTTTT.

This clone was seen more than once but under ten times. Other DNA sequences in the sample encode the same CDR3. The rearrangement joins TRBV27 to TRBJ2-5; 11 bases fit TRBD1. V shed 5 bases, J shed 4 bases, and the junction held 9 bases outside the gene matches. The germline gives CDR1 MNHEY, CDR2 SMNVEV (reference sequence). This CDR3 region has 16 residues. CDR3 coding DNA: TGTGCCAGCAGTACCCCCCGGGACAGGGGGAGAGAGACCCAGTACTTC. Translating gives CASSTPRDRGRETQYF.

This chain joins TRBV7-6 and TRBJ1-1; 12 bases line up with TRBD1. CDR1 is SGHVS and CDR2 is FNYEAQ in the germline V gene. The junction had 12 bases not matched to a gene; V was cut back by 5 bases and J by 5 bases. CDR3 size: 17 residues. CDR3 in DNA: TGTGCCAGCAGCCCCCTGACCGGGACAGGGGGCGAAACTGAAGCTTTCTTT. This codes for CASSPLTGTGGETEAFF.

For this clone: Other DNA sequences in this sample translate to the same CDR3. The gene calls are TRBV4-2 and TRBJ2-1, with TRBD2 identical over 7 bases. The germline V gene encodes CDR1 LGHNA and CDR2 YNFKEQ. The CDR3 loop spans 15 amino acids. J gave up 7 bases and V 3 bases, and 9 bases lay outside the gene matches. In DNA, the CDR3 is TGTGCCAGCAGCCAGGAGAAGCTAGCGGTTAATGAGCAGTTCTTC. Translated, it gives CASSQEKLAVNEQFF.

This clone was observed a few times. This chain joins TRBV6-6 and TRBJ1-2, with a weak D call TRBD1 (6 bases). With 6 bases removed from V and 2 bases from J, the gap between germline ends came to 13 bases. This CDR3 has 14 residues. Germline loops: CDR1 MNHNY, CDR2 SVGAGI (reference sequence). The CDR3 DNA reads TGTGCCAGCAGCCAAGGGCAGGGGAACTATGGCTACACCTTC. This translates into CASSQGQGNYGYTF.

The chain carries TRBV5-4 and TRBJ2-7; TRBD1 might be the D (5 bases). The germline V gene has CDR1 SGHNT and CDR2 YYREEE (reference sequence). Trimming stripped 4 bases from V and 3 bases from J, with 17 bases between. The CDR3 has 15 amino acids. The CDR3 region is CASSLGTGPVYEQYF. In nucleotides, the CDR3 is TGTGCCAGCAGCCTTGGAACAGGTCCGGTCTACGAGCAGTACTTC. Filled out from reference TRBV5-4 and TRBJ2-7, the complete variable domain reads ETGVTQSPTHLIKTRGQQVTLRCSSQSGHNTVSWYQQALGQGPQFIFQYYREEENGRGNFPPRFSGLQFPNYSSELNVNALELDDSALYLCASSLGTGPVYEQYFGPGTRLTVT.

CDR3 DNA sequence: TGTGCCAGTAGTATGGAGGGGATCGCAGATACGCAGTATTTT. It encodes CASSMEGIADTQYF. This chain joins TRBV19 and TRBJ2-3; possibly TRBD2 for D (6 bases). The germline gives CDR1 LNHDA, CDR2 SQIVND (reference sequence). With 3 bases removed from V and 4 bases from J, the gap between germline ends came to 11 bases. The CDR3 sequence is 14 residues long. The full variable domain, with the rest looked up from reference TRBV19 and TRBJ2-3, is DGGITQSPKYLFRKEGQNVTLSCEQNLNHDAMYWYRQDPGQGLRLIYYSQIVNDFQKGDIAEGYSVSREKKESFPLTVTSAQKNPTAFYLCASSMEGIADTQYFGPGTRLTVL.

The chain combines TRBV4-3 with TRBJ2-1; TRBD2 is a possible D gene (5 bases). The germline V and J ends were trimmed by 0 bases and 4 bases, with 10 bases remaining between them. CDR3 length equals 15 residues. CDR1 and CDR2 from the germline V gene are LGHNA and YSLEER. This CDR3 is CASSQDGGEYNEQFF. Here the CDR3 DNA reads TGCGCCAGCAGCCAAGATGGAGGAGAATACAATGAGCAGTTCTTC.

CDR3 sequence: CASIDRGRYEQYF. CDR3 nucleotides: TGTGCCAGCATTGATAGGGGGCGCTACGAGCAGTACTTC. The chain joins TRBV28 to TRBJ2-7; 7 bases fit TRBD1. The germline gives CDR1 MDHEN, CDR2 SYDVKM. The length of the CDR3 is 13 residues. Trimming removed 7 bases from V and 3 bases from J; junction bases left unmatched: 6.

The gene calls are TRBV2 and TRBJ2-2, with 11 bases fitting TRBD1. The V segment lost 11 bases and the J segment 5 bases; nucleotides outside the gene matches: 4. From germline, CDR1 is SNHLY and CDR2 FYNNEI. The CDR3 has 13 amino acids. This CDR3 reads CAARDRGTGELFF. CDR3 sequence (DNA): TGTGCCGCCCGGGACAGGGGGACCGGGGAGCTGTTTTTT.

The J gene is TRBJ1-5, the V gene TRBV4-1; perhaps TRBD1 as D (6 bases). The V end lost 4 bases, the J end lost 1 base, and 11 bases lay between the germline ends. Germline V gene lookup returns CDR1 MGHRA and CDR2 YSYEKL. The CDR3 has 15 residues. The CDR3 sequence: CASSRSRGSNQPQHF. DNA of the CDR3: TGCGCCAGCAGCCGTTCTAGGGGGAGCAATCAGCCCCAGCATTTT.

The chain links TRBV19 to TRBJ2-7; no definite D call. CDR3 length equals 14 residues. CDR1 is LNHDA and CDR2 is SQIVND in the germline V gene (reference sequence). Trimming pared 5 bases from V and 0 bases from J, leaving 11 bases between. CDR3 nucleotides: TGTGCCAGTAGTCCAGTGATAAGCTCCTACGAGCAGTACTTC. Protein: CASSPVISSYEQYF.

The rearrangement links TRBV5-1 to TRBJ2-7; 12 bases match TRBD1. This CDR3 comprises 15 residues. Unmatched junction bases numbered 9, after V lost 6 bases and J lost 5 bases. Germline CDR1 SGHRS, CDR2 YFSETQ. DNA for the CDR3: TGCGCCAGCAACCGGGACAGGGGGCTTGTGGACGAGCAGTACTTC. Amino acids: CASNRDRGLVDEQYF.

The chain has TRBV10-3 and TRBJ2-1, with TRBD2 matching 9 bases. CDR1 ENHRY and CDR2 SYGVKD come from the germline V gene. The V and J ends lost 2 bases and 5 bases, in that order; junction bases with no gene match: 13. This CDR3 spans 18 amino acids. CDR3 residues: CAISEVGREGRFNNEQFF. As DNA, the CDR3 is TGTGCCATCAGTGAGGTCGGGCGGGAGGGCCGATTCAACAATGAGCAGTTCTTC.

This clone came up a few times. The genes are TRBV7-2 and TRBJ1-2; 9 bases are shared with TRBD1. The CDR3 has 13 amino acids. V trimming: 7 bases; J trimming: 6 bases; junction bases outside the gene matches: 6. Looked up from germline, CDR1 is SGHTA and CDR2 is FQGNSA. The CDR3 is CASKGDRVHGYTF. CDR3 nucleotides: TGTGCCAGCAAGGGGGACAGGGTTCATGGCTACACCTTC.